The 7 T cell receptor beta chains listed next were all sequenced from one sample in a study of cytomegalovirus exposure and HLA in healthy donors. In the PCR, 60 Vbeta and 13 Jbeta primers were used. This table comes from immunoSEQ multiplex PCR, and its TCRdb copy is limited to in-frame clones, with some not included. The sample yields around 180,000 clones, roughly 87% seen once. The sequenced sample was PBMCs. Source of these receptors: a girl less than two years old in good health and CMV-seronegative.

The chain links TRBV5-6 to TRBJ1-2, with 7 bases matching TRBD1. The CDR3 sequence is 12 residues long. The germline V gene has CDR1 SGHDT and CDR2 YYEEEE. V lost 5 bases to trimming and J lost 12 bases; unmatched junction nucleotides: 10. Written as DNA, the CDR3 is TGTGCCAGCAGACCGACAGGGATGCTACACACCTTC. It specifies CASRPTGMLHTF.

This clone appeared a single time. J is TRBJ1-1 and V is TRBV27, with 8 bases matching TRBD1. The CDR3 runs 13 residues. The germline CDR1 and CDR2 sequences are MNHEY and SMNVEV (reference sequence). Germline trimming cut 6 bases from V and 4 bases from J; bases unmatched to any gene: 4. The CDR3 here is CASSPTGGTEAFF. CDR3 DNA sequence: TGTGCCAGCAGCCCTACAGGGGGCACTGAAGCTTTCTTT.

This clone appeared once. V is TRBV20-1 and J is TRBJ1-4; D ambiguous. Germline CDR1 and CDR2: DFQATT and SNEGSKA (reference sequence). The CDR3 extends over 10 amino acids. With 6 bases removed from V and 7 bases from J, the gap between germline ends came to 6 bases. The CDR3: CSALSEKLFF. The CDR3 DNA follows: TGCAGTGCCTTGAGTGAAAAACTGTTTTTT.

This chain links TRBV11-3 with TRBJ2-2; 11 positions match TRBD1. Looked up from germline, CDR1 is SGHNT and CDR2 is YENEEA. The CDR3 runs 16 residues. The junction had 4 bases not matched to a gene; V was cut back by 5 bases and J by 2 bases. The CDR3 spells CASSPGQGVNTGELFF. CDR3 nucleotide sequence: TGTGCCAGCAGCCCGGGACAGGGGGTTAACACCGGGGAGCTGTTTTTT. Complete variable domain (other parts from reference TRBV11-3 and TRBJ2-2): EAGVVQSPRYKIIEKKQPVAFWCNPISGHNTLYWYLQNLGQGPELLIRYENEEAVDDSQLPKDRFSAERLKGVDSTLKIQPAELGDSAVYLCASSPGQGVNTGELFFGEGSRLTVL.

The V gene is TRBV10-3, the J gene TRBJ1-1; tentative D call: TRBD1 (5 bases). Germline V gene data show CDR1 as ENHRY and CDR2 as SYGVKD. This CDR3 comprises 12 residues. V was cut by 2 bases and J by 8 bases, with 9 bases left in between. The CDR3, as DNA: TGTGCCATCAGTGAGGCCCAGGGAGAAGCTTTCTTT. It is translated as CAISEAQGEAFF.

The chain uses TRBV6-6 and TRBJ1-2; D is perhaps TRBD1 (6 bases). CDR1 MNHNY and CDR2 SVGAGI come from the germline V gene (reference sequence). The CDR3 is 12 amino acids. V lost 8 bases and J 4 bases, leaving 11 bases between the germline ends. DNA for the CDR3: TGTGCCAGCGGTGAGACAGGCTATGGCTACACCTTC. Amino acids: CASGETGYGYTF.

The rearrangement uses TRBV5-1 and TRBJ2-3, with 8 bases lining up with TRBD2. Germline CDR1 is SGHRS and CDR2 is YFSETQ. J gave up 2 bases and V 3 bases, and 14 bases lay outside the gene matches. CDR3 length equals 18 residues. In nucleotides, the CDR3 is TGCGCCAGCAGCTCCCGGGGCAGGAGCGGGGGCACCACAGATACGCAGTATTTT. This sequence encodes CASSSRGRSGGTTDTQYF.